Listed below are T cell receptor beta chains from one sample, sequenced in a study of sequential checkpoint blockade in melanoma. Profiling relied on immunoSEQ multiplex PCR, and the TCRdb table lists in-frame clones only, not all of them. Of approximately 28,000 clones detected, roughly 91% appear once; the ten largest clones hold roughly 15%. The sample here was CD8+ T cells sorted from blood (inferred from file names), taken from a patient given nivolumab and ipilimumab in sequence. These receptor sequences come from a human donor with melanoma. The CDR3 runs from the conserved cysteine through the conserved F or W. D genes are given only for firm matches. Some rows mark clone size as missing; the rest say once, few, many or name a class of expanded clone.

TRBV6-6	TRBD2	TRBJ2-1	.	CASSYSGGLAGGEQFF	TGTGCCAGCAGTTACTCTGGGGGACTAGCGGGAGGAGAGCAGTTCTTC
TRBV9	.	TRBJ2-1	.	CASSGLDNEQFF	TGTGCCAGCAGCGGACTGGATAATGAGCAGTTCTTC
TRBV5-3	.	TRBJ1-1	.	CARSLKGSDTEAFF	TGTGCCAGAAGCTTGAAGGGGTCGGATACTGAAGCTTTCTTT
TRBV27	.	TRBJ1-1	.	CASSLGPGANTEAFF	TGTGCCAGCAGTTTAGGCCCAGGCGCGAACACTGAAGCTTTCTTT
TRBV7-9	.	TRBJ2-1	.	CASSFWAHTYNEQFF	TGTGCCAGCAGCTTCTGGGCCCATACCTACAATGAGCAGTTCTTC
TRBV19	.	TRBJ1-5	.	CASSRQTNQPQHF	TGTGCCAGTAGTAGACAGACTAATCAGCCCCAGCATTTT
TRBV19	.	TRBJ1-3	few	CASSISSGNTIYF	TGTGCCAGTAGTATTAGCTCTGGAAACACCATATATTTT
TRBV30	.	TRBJ1-1	once	CAWSWRGTEAFF	TGTGCCTGGAGTTGGAGGGGAACTGAAGCTTTCTTT
TRBV28	TRBD1	TRBJ2-7	.	CASRHAPGQGTYEQYF	TGTGCCAGCAGGCACGCACCGGGACAGGGAACCTACGAGCAGTACTTC
TRBV30	TRBD1	TRBJ1-1	.	CAWSPGTGRTEAFF	TGTGCCTGGAGTCCCGGGACAGGGCGTACTGAAGCTTTCTTT
TRBV9	TRBD1	TRBJ2-2	once	CASSGRTGGRTGELFF	TGTGCCAGCAGCGGCCGGACAGGGGGCAGAACCGGGGAGCTGTTTTTT
TRBV5-6	.	TRBJ1-3	.	CASSLIGDGNTIYF	TGTGCCAGCAGCTTAATTGGAGACGGAAACACCATATATTTT
TRBV7-9	TRBD2	TRBJ2-5	.	CASSLIAGGPQETQYF	TGTGCCAGCAGCTTAATCGCGGGAGGACCCCAAGAGACCCAGTACTTC
TRBV6-1	TRBD1	TRBJ1-5	.	CASSGPGDRIWQPQHF	TGTGCCAGCAGTGGACCGGGGGACAGGATTTGGCAGCCCCAGCATTTT
TRBV27	TRBD1	TRBJ2-3	once	CASSWVTGAGDTQYF	TGTGCCAGCAGTTGGGTAACAGGGGCGGGAGATACGCAGTATTTT
TRBV9	TRBD1	TRBJ1-1	.	CASSPSGTGGFTEAFF	TGTGCCAGCAGCCCCTCCGGGACAGGGGGTTTCACTGAAGCTTTCTTT
TRBV27	.	TRBJ1-5	.	CASSLRQHNQPQHF	TGTGCCAGCAGTTTAAGACAGCACAATCAGCCCCAGCATTTT
TRBV11-2	TRBD2	TRBJ2-7	once	CASSSTGGSEQYF	TGTGCCAGCAGCTCAACCGGGGGGTCCGAGCAGTACTTC
TRBV6-1	.	TRBJ2-2	.	CASSLTGNGELFF	TGTGCCAGCAGCCTTACAGGGAACGGGGAGCTGTTTTTT
TRBV13	TRBD2	TRBJ2-3	.	CASSPGLAVRTQYF	TGTGCCAGCAGCCCCGGACTAGCGGTAAGGACGCAGTATTTT
TRBV7-3	.	TRBJ1-1	.	CASSSPGTFGAFF	TGTGCCAGCAGCTCCCCAGGAACCTTTGGAGCTTTCTTT
TRBV7-8	.	TRBJ2-5	.	CAGTPPGEETQYF	TGTGCCGGTACCCCTCCGGGGGAAGAGACCCAGTACTTC
TRBV7-9	.	TRBJ2-3	.	CASSPDVGEADTQYF	TGTGCCAGCAGCCCGGATGTGGGGGAGGCAGATACGCAGTATTTT
TRBV27	.	TRBJ2-4	.	CASSFSVRVGTKNIQYF	TGTGCCAGCAGTTTTTCAGTCAGGGTTGGGACCAAAAACATTCAGTACTTC
TRBV27	.	TRBJ1-1	.	CASSPRGNTEAFF	TGTGCCAGCAGTCCCAGGGGGAACACTGAAGCTTTCTTT
TRBV7-2	.	TRBJ2-7	.	CASSLAGSYEQYF	TGTGCCAGCAGCTTAGCCGGGTCCTACGAGCAGTACTTC
TRBV6-5	.	TRBJ2-3	.	CASSSMRGSTDTQYF	TGTGCCAGCAGTTCGATGCGGGGTAGCACAGATACGCAGTATTTT
TRBV5-1	TRBD1	TRBJ1-3	.	CASSFDRGPGNTIYF	TGCGCCAGCAGCTTCGACAGGGGGCCTGGAAACACCATATATTTT
TRBV15	.	TRBJ1-3	.	CATSREKLSGNTIYF	TGTGCCACCAGCAGAGAAAAGCTCTCTGGAAACACCATATATTTT
TRBV27	.	TRBJ2-1	.	CASRGSYNEQFF	TGTGCCAGCCGGGGGTCCTACAATGAGCAGTTCTTC
TRBV10-3	TRBD2	TRBJ2-7	.	CAISEVAGGPVEQYF	TGTGCCATCAGTGAGGTGGCGGGAGGGCCGGTCGAGCAGTACTTC
TRBV25-1	TRBD1	TRBJ1-1	.	CASTPTGGTEAFF	TGTGCCAGCACACCGACAGGGGGCACTGAAGCTTTCTTT
TRBV15	TRBD2	TRBJ2-3	.	CATTTSSTDTQYF	TGTGCCACCACGACTAGCAGCACAGATACGCAGTATTTT
TRBV4-3	TRBD2	TRBJ2-5	.	CASSQGTSPETQYF	TGCGCCAGCAGCCAAGGGACTAGTCCAGAGACCCAGTACTTC
TRBV27	TRBD1	TRBJ1-5	.	CASSPYGQGRQPQHF	TGTGCCAGCAGTCCCTACGGACAGGGCCGACAGCCCCAGCATTTT
TRBV9	.	TRBJ1-1	.	CASTPDGGSNTEAFF	TGTGCCAGCACCCCTGACGGGGGGTCGAACACTGAAGCTTTCTTT
TRBV5-4	.	TRBJ2-6	.	CASSTTPGLVLAGANVLTF	TGTGCCAGCAGCACCACCCCAGGGCTGGTTCTGGCTGGGGCCAACGTCCTGACTTTC
TRBV19	.	TRBJ2-7	.	CASSIGTSGYEQYF	TGTGCCAGTAGTATAGGGACTTCGGGCTACGAGCAGTACTTC
TRBV4-2	.	TRBJ1-3	.	CASSQDWPSGNTIYF	TGTGCCAGCAGCCAAGATTGGCCCTCTGGAAACACCATATATTTT
TRBV2	.	TRBJ2-2	.	CASRRGGTGELFF	TGTGCCAGCAGGAGGGGAGGAACCGGGGAGCTGTTTTTT
TRBV30	.	TRBJ2-1	.	CAWSVIGLVGGLNEQFF	TGTGCCTGGAGTGTAATAGGACTAGTGGGGGGGCTGAATGAGCAGTTCTTC
TRBV4-1	.	TRBJ1-2	once	CASSQTESNYGYTF	TGCGCCAGCAGCCAAACAGAATCTAACTATGGCTACACCTTC
TRBV6-5	TRBD2	TRBJ2-5	.	CASGGSGILETQYF	TGTGCCAGCGGGGGTAGCGGGATCCTAGAGACCCAGTACTTC
TRBV4-2	.	TRBJ1-1	.	CASSQDDGGPEAFF	TGTGCCAGCAGCCAAGATGATGGCGGCCCTGAAGCTTTCTTT
TRBV5-6	TRBD2	TRBJ2-7	.	CASTPSGEVYEQYF	TGTGCCAGCACCCCTAGCGGGGAAGTCTACGAGCAGTACTTC
TRBV30	.	TRBJ1-1	once	CAWRAAPLWMNTEAFF	TGTGCCTGGAGAGCGGCCCCTTTGTGGATGAACACTGAAGCTTTCTTT
TRBV19	.	TRBJ2-1	.	CASSGGYNEQFF	TGTGCCAGTAGCGGAGGGTACAATGAGCAGTTCTTC
TRBV19	.	TRBJ1-5	few	CASRFGKSNQPQHF	TGTGCCAGTAGGTTCGGGAAAAGCAATCAGCCCCAGCATTTT
TRBV2	TRBD2	TRBJ2-5	.	CASSEVNSGRLETQYF	TGTGCCAGCAGTGAAGTTAATAGCGGGAGACTGGAGACCCAGTACTTC
TRBV7-9	TRBD2	TRBJ2-5	.	CASSHWVGEGHWYQETQYF	TGTGCCAGCAGCCATTGGGTAGGGGAGGGCCATTGGTACCAAGAGACCCAGTACTTC
TRBV9	.	TRBJ2-5	.	CASTLGGGTETQYF	TGTGCCAGCACCCTAGGGGGAGGGACGGAGACCCAGTACTTC
TRBV30	TRBD1	TRBJ1-1	.	CAWSPDRGVYTEAFF	TGTGCCTGGAGTCCGGACAGGGGTGTGTACACTGAAGCTTTCTTT
TRBV5-1	.	TRBJ2-1	.	CASSPEPGTGNEQFF	TGCGCCAGCAGCCCCGAACCTGGGACTGGTAATGAGCAGTTCTTC